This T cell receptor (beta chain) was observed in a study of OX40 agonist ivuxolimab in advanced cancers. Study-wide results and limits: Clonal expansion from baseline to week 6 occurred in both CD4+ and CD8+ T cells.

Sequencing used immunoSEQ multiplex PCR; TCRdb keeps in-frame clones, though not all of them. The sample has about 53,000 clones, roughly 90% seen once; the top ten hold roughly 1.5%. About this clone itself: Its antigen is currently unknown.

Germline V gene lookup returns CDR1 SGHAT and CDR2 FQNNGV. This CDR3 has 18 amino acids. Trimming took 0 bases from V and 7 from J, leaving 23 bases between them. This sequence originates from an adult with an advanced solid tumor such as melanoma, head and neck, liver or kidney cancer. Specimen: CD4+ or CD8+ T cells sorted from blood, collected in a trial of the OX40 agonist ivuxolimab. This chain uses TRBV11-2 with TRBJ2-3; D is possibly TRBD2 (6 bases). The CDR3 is CASSLEGRAWGVLNTQYF. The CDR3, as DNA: TGTGCCAGCAGCTTAGAAGGGCGGGCATGGGGGGTGTTGAATACGCAGTATTTT.